A selection of T cell receptor beta chains follows, all from one sample in a study of identical twins. TCRdb called the 5' RACE reads again in MiXCR, with one record for every CDR3 protein. The top ten clones hold approximately 5.1% of a sample with about 200,000 distinct CDR3 sequences, less than 9.5% of them seen once. The sample was memory (CD45RO+) T cells sorted from blood. These receptor sequences come from a young woman in good health. Both conserved end residues are part of each CDR3. The D gene is left open where the match is weak. Some rows have no size entry. The others give once, few or many, or a class for an expanded clone.

TRBV20-1	NA	TRBJ2-3	NA	TGCAGTGCTAGTCAGTCGCGAGATACGCAGTATTTT	CSASQSRDTQYF
TRBV7-2	NA	TRBJ1-1	NA	TGTGCCAGCAGTACTTTGAGGGGAACGAACACTGAAGCTTTCTTT	CASSTLRGTNTEAFF
TRBV5-1	NA	TRBJ1-1	NA	TGCGCCAGCAGCCTGTCTTGGTCGGCGGTGCACACTGAAGCTTTCTTT	CASSLSWSAVHTEAFF
TRBV27	NA	TRBJ1-2	many	TGTGCCAGCAGTTTACAACCGACGGGGGGCTACACCTTC	CASSLQPTGGYTF
TRBV20-1	TRBD1	TRBJ2-7	few	TGCAGTGCCGTGGGCCAGGGGGCCTACGAGCAGTACTTC	CSAVGQGAYEQYF
TRBV5-6	NA	TRBJ1-4	NA	TGTGCCAGGAGCCCCGGGCTGGCGGAAAAACTGTTTTTT	CARSPGLAEKLFF
TRBV3-1	NA	TRBJ1-5	many	TGTGCCAGCAGCCAAGGGAATCAGCCCCAGCATTTT	CASSQGNQPQHF
TRBV7-9	TRBD2	TRBJ2-1	NA	TGTGCCAGGAGCCCGGGGCTAGCGGGAATGTATGAGCAGTTCTTC	CARSPGLAGMYEQFF
TRBV28	NA	TRBJ2-4	NA	TGTGCCAGCAGTTTCTTGGGCGGTACGACCAAAAACATTCAGTACTTC	CASSFLGGTTKNIQYF
TRBV2	NA	TRBJ1-1	NA	TGTGCCAGCAATAGACAGTCCGGTGAAGCTTTCTTT	CASNRQSGEAFF
TRBV6-2/TRBV6-3	TRBD1	TRBJ1-1	NA	TGTGCCAGCGACAGGGCCCTAATGGGTGAAGCTTTCTTT	CASDRALMGEAFF
TRBV20-1	NA	TRBJ1-1	NA	TGCAGTGCCCCCTCCAGAGGATTTGAAGCTTTCTTT	CSAPSRGFEAFF
TRBV19	NA	TRBJ2-7	NA	TGTGCCACCCTCCCCGGGTGGGAGCAGTACTTC	CATLPGWEQYF